One T cell receptor beta chain is described in this entry. Library preparation followed earlier protocols using designated TCR primers. A single record per CDR3 protein comes from TCRdb applying MiXCR to the PCR reads. The table lists nearly 650,000 distinct CDR3 sequences, about 25% of them singletons, with about 0.84% in the top ten. With V trimmed by 0 bases and J by 8 bases, 5 bases remained unmatched. This CDR3 is 15 amino acids long. Germline CDR1 MNHEY, CDR2 SVGAGI. This sample was taken from a study of molecular identifiers for immune sequencing clone quantification. What was sequenced was naive CD8+ T cells from blood, with Jurkat cell RNA spiked in. Subset defined: FACS-sorted CD8+CD4-CCR7+CD45RA+ naive T cells. The TCR was taken from a human donor in good health. Some libraries in this study had Jurkat cell RNA spiked in. V gene TRBV6-5 combines with J gene TRBJ1-4; 8 bases map to TRBD1. Here the CDR3 reads CASSYSGTGREKLFF. CDR3 bases: TGTGCCAGCAGTTACTCCGGGACAGGACGAGAAAAACTGTTTTTT.